These 22 T cell receptor beta chains were all obtained from the same sample, sequenced in a study of control samples from healthy donors and cancer patients. Generated by immunoSEQ multiplex PCR, the TCRdb table keeps only in-frame clones and is missing some. The sample lists tens of thousands of clones; about 87% were seen once. The sample was PBMCs. The receptors come from a woman aged 55 to 70 with lung cancer.

This chain uses TRBV7-2 with TRBJ2-5; TRBD2 aligns across 11 bases. CDR1 and CDR2 from the germline V gene are SGHTA and FQGNSA. With V trimmed by 0 bases and J by 3 bases, 9 bases remained unmatched. This CDR3 has 18 residues. CDR3 bases: TGTGCCAGCAGCTTAGCGACTAGCGGGGACCAAAACGAAGAGACCCAGTACTTC. Its translation: CASSLATSGDQNEETQYF.

This chain uses TRBV6-5 with TRBJ2-7; maybe TRBD1 (5 bases). There are 13 residues in the CDR3. Trimming stripped 3 bases from V and 4 bases from J, with 10 bases between. Germline CDR1 reads MNHEY; CDR2 reads SVGAGI. CDR3 protein: CASSYSGQYEQYF. CDR3 DNA sequence: TGTGCCAGCAGTTATTCAGGGCAGTACGAGCAGTACTTC.

This chain uses TRBV6-5 with TRBJ1-2, with 7 bases lining up with TRBD1. Germline lookup yields CDR1 MNHEY and CDR2 SVGAGI. J was trimmed by 4 bases and V by 6 bases; bases with no gene match: 5. This CDR3 comprises 13 residues. Written as DNA, the CDR3 is TGTGCCAGCAGCCGGGACAGCAGCTATGGCTACACCTTC. It specifies CASSRDSSYGYTF.

This sequence joins TRBV2 and TRBJ2-7; either TRBD1 or TRBD2 may supply D (5 bases each). The CDR3 contains 13 residues. Germline V gene lookup returns CDR1 SNHLY and CDR2 FYNNEI. V lost 4 bases to trimming and J lost 2 bases, with 9 bases between them. In DNA, the CDR3 is TGTGCCAGCAGTGGGGGGTTTACCTACGAGCAGTACTTC. Translated, it gives CASSGGFTYEQYF.

The chain combines TRBV5-1 with TRBJ2-5; D remains ambiguous. The V gene's germline CDR1 is SGHRS and CDR2 YFSETQ. CDR3 length equals 14 residues. Trimming stripped 0 bases from V and 1 base from J, with 7 bases between. CDR3 nucleotides: TGCGCCAGCAGCTTGGGTGTTGGCCAAGAGACCCAGTACTTC. Translating gives CASSLGVGQETQYF.

The chain has TRBV5-6 and TRBJ2-5; 8 bases line up with TRBD1. Unmatched junction bases numbered 10, after V lost 1 base and J lost 5 bases. CDR1 is SGHDT, CDR2 YYEEEE, per germline. CDR3 length equals 16 residues. The CDR3 region is CASSLPGTGAWETQYF. In DNA form, the CDR3 reads TGTGCCAGCAGCTTGCCCGGGACAGGAGCTTGGGAGACCCAGTACTTC.

The CDR3 DNA reads as TGTGCCAGTACGTTAGGACAGACTGAAGCTTTCTTT. As protein: CASTLGQTEAFF. The V call is TRBV19, the J call TRBJ1-1; a possible D gene is TRBD1 (6 bases). The CDR3 length is 12 residues. Germline CDR1 LNHDA, CDR2 SQIVND (reference sequence). The V gene lost 7 bases and the J gene lost 5 bases, with 11 bases spanning the gap.

The J gene is TRBJ1-1, the V gene TRBV2; tentatively, D is TRBD1 (6 bases). Trimming removed 4 bases at V and 5 bases at J, with 11 bases between. Germline values: CDR1 SNHLY, CDR2 FYNNEI. The CDR3 consists of 13 residues. CDR3 nucleotide sequence: TGTGCCAGCAGTGGTACAGGGAGGACTGAAGCTTTCTTT. Its protein is CASSGTGRTEAFF.

The count of this clone is one. This chain connects TRBV19 to TRBJ1-2, with a weak D call TRBD1 (5 bases). The CDR3 is 13 amino acids. V was shortened by 3 bases and J by 7 bases, with 12 bases between the two germline ends. Per germline, CDR1 LNHDA and CDR2 SQIVND (reference sequence). The DNA of the CDR3 is TGTGCCAGTAGTATTCAGGGTAGATCTGGCTACACCTTC. It encodes CASSIQGRSGYTF. Together with reference TRBV19 and TRBJ1-2, the CDR3 gives the full variable domain: DGGITQSPKYLFRKEGQNVTLSCEQNLNHDAMYWYRQDPGQGLRLIYYSQIVNDFQKGDIAEGYSVSREKKESFPLTVTSAQKNPTAFYLCASSIQGRSGYTFGSGTRLTVV.

The chain is built from TRBV19 and TRBJ1-2; a weak D match, TRBD1 (5 bases). The V end lost 0 bases, the J end lost 4 bases, and 9 bases lay between the germline ends. Per germline, CDR1 LNHDA and CDR2 SQIVND (reference sequence). CDR3 length: 14 residues. CDR3 sequence reads: CASSIDPGRYGYTF. CDR3 nucleotide sequence: TGTGCCAGTAGTATAGACCCAGGGCGCTATGGCTACACCTTC.

This chain uses TRBV9 with TRBJ1-6; D is perhaps TRBD1 (6 bases). CDR3 length equals 14 residues. The germline V gene has CDR1 SGDLS and CDR2 YYNGEE. With 3 bases removed from V and 12 bases from J, the gap between germline ends came to 16 bases. CDR3 nucleotides: TGTGCCAGCAGCGGCGACAGGCTTGGTGTACCCCTCCACTTT. Amino acids: CASSGDRLGVPLHF.

This chain connects TRBV28 to TRBJ2-4; D possibly matches TRBD1 or TRBD2 (6 bases each). Per the germline V gene, CDR1 is MDHEN and CDR2 is SYDVKM. V lost 5 bases to trimming and J lost 3 bases, with 14 bases between them. This CDR3 spans 15 amino acids. The CDR3, as DNA: TGTGCCAGCAGTACCCTCGGAGGGGGCAAAAACATTCAGTACTTC. It specifies CASSTLGGGKNIQYF.

V gene TRBV15 combines with J gene TRBJ2-7; D is undetermined. V shed 0 bases and J shed 3 bases, with 9 bases lying between them. The CDR3 is 14 residues long. Germline V CDR1 and CDR2: LNHNV, YYDKDF (reference sequence). The CDR3 protein is CATSRDLGGYEQYF. As DNA, the CDR3 is TGTGCCACCAGCAGAGATCTCGGTGGCTACGAGCAGTACTTC.

The chain couples TRBV4-1 to TRBJ2-5, with D unclear. Per germline, CDR1 MGHRA and CDR2 YSYEKL. The CDR3 runs 15 residues. Trimming pared 0 bases from V and 6 bases from J, leaving 14 bases between. CDR3 in DNA: TGCGCCAGCAGCCAAGATCAAGGACCAGTGAAGACCCAGTACTTC. The encoded protein is CASSQDQGPVKTQYF.

The chain employs TRBV6-5 and TRBJ1-6; D perhaps matches TRBD1 (6 bases). Trimming took off 6 bases at V and 4 bases at J, with 10 bases between the two ends. CDR1 and CDR2 from the germline V gene are MNHEY and SVGAGI. The CDR3 runs to 14 residues. In DNA, the CDR3 is TGTGCCAGCAGCCGACAGGTTTATAATTCACCCCTCCACTTT. It translates to CASSRQVYNSPLHF.

V is TRBV24-1 and J is TRBJ2-1, with 10 nucleotides matching TRBD1. CDR3 length: 14 residues. With 2 bases clipped from V and 7 bases from J, the junction kept 1 base outside the gene matches. Germline V CDR1 and CDR2: KGHDR, SFDVKD. The chain's CDR3 is CATSDSGQGNEQFF. As DNA, the CDR3 is TGTGCCACCAGTGATTCGGGACAGGGGAATGAGCAGTTCTTC.

The chain carries TRBV4-3 and TRBJ1-5; 7 bases match TRBD1. This CDR3 has 15 residues. Per germline, CDR1 LGHNA and CDR2 YSLEER. V dropped 4 bases and J dropped 7; count of bases not matched to a gene: 10. The CDR3 sequence: CASSLYRGTEQPQHF. In nucleotides, the CDR3 is TGCGCCAGCAGCCTTTACAGGGGTACAGAACAGCCCCAGCATTTT.

The J gene is TRBJ1-5, the V gene TRBV28, with TRBD1 as a possible D gene (5 bases). The CDR3 covers 12 residues. Germline V lookup: CDR1 MDHEN, CDR2 SYDVKM. V was shortened by 8 bases and J by 3 bases, with 8 bases between the two germline ends. The CDR3 spells CASDSSNQPQHF. The DNA for the CDR3 is TGTGCCAGCGACAGTTCCAATCAGCCCCAGCATTTT.

The CDR3 reads CASSFGRNTGELFF. CDR3 coding DNA: TGTGCCAGCAGCTTTGGCAGAAACACCGGGGAGCTGTTTTTT. This chain connects TRBV7-9 to TRBJ2-2; no definite D call. The CDR3 runs 14 residues. The germline CDR1 and CDR2 sequences are SEHNR and FQNEAQ (reference sequence). Trimming removed 3 bases from V and 2 bases from J, with 7 bases in between.

V usage is TRBV30 and J usage is TRBJ2-5, with D possibly being TRBD1 or TRBD2 (5 bases each). V gave up 2 bases and J gave up 5 bases, with 18 bases separating them. The CDR3 runs to 15 residues. Germline V gene lookup returns CDR1 GTSNPN and CDR2 SVGIG (reference sequence). CDR3 loop: CAWSIRSSWGETQYF. In DNA form, the CDR3 reads TGTGCCTGGAGTATACGGTCCTCCTGGGGGGAGACCCAGTACTTC. The full variable domain, rest sourced from reference TRBV30 and TRBJ2-5, is SQTIHQWPATLVQPVGSPLSLECTVEGTSNPNLYWYRQAAGRGLQLLFYSVGIGQISSEVPQNLSASRPQDRQFILSSKKLLLSDSGFYLCAWSIRSSWGETQYFGPGTRLLVL.

V usage is TRBV12-5 and J usage is TRBJ2-6; D ambiguous. Germline CDR1 reads LGHNT; CDR2 reads FRNRAP. V was cut by 1 base and J by 0 bases, with 10 bases left in between. The CDR3 contains 17 residues. This chain's CDR3 is CASGLAQPFSGANVLTF. The CDR3 region has the DNA TGTGCTAGTGGTTTGGCACAGCCTTTCTCTGGGGCCAACGTCCTGACTTTC.

This clone was counted a single time. The genes are TRBV9 and TRBJ1-1; D is possibly TRBD1 (5 bases). Germline assignment: CDR1 SGDLS and CDR2 YYNGEE. Trimming shortened V by 0 bases and J by 4 bases, and 22 bases separated the two germline ends. The CDR3 is 18 amino acids. The CDR3 region is CASSVAPRFRDGGTEAFF. CDR3 DNA: TGTGCCAGCAGCGTAGCGCCGCGGTTCAGGGACGGGGGCACTGAAGCTTTCTTT.